One T cell receptor (beta chain) is described in this entry. Its antigen is not known. This entry comes from a study of cytomegalovirus exposure and HLA in healthy donors. Study results and limitations: It was 150 to 200 TCR beta chains that were listed as cytomegalovirus-associated. Rare sequences made up most TCRs, while some public TCRs were found in many donors. Later analysis associated a missense DCLRE1C variant with TCR beta V- and J-gene trimming.

13 Jbeta primers and 60 Vbeta primers were used for the PCR. As processed by the authors: The authors later counted 65 million to 80 million unique TCR beta chains, approximately 10 million of them shared. Libraries were prepared by immunoSEQ multiplex PCR; TCRdb keeps only in-frame clonotypes and omits some of them. That table furnishes V, J and clone size, whereas the DNA furnished D and trimming. The sample contains approximately 140,000 clones, approximately 80% of which appear only once. CDR3 size: 17 residues. CDR1 and CDR2 from the germline V gene are LNHDA and SQIVND (reference sequence). J gave up 4 bases and V 3 bases, and 4 bases lay outside the gene matches.

The material sequenced was PBMCs. The chain recombines TRBV19 with TRBJ2-1, with 15 bases matching TRBD2. This sequence originates from a woman aged 40 to 50 in good health and CMV-seronegative. CDR3 nucleotides: TGTGCCAGTAGTATGGGACTAGCGGGAGGCCGGTACAATGAGCAGTTCTTC. This gives the protein CASSMGLAGGRYNEQFF.